The sequence of this T cell receptor (beta chain) was determined in a study of blood T cell repertoires in COVID-19. As for the study in general: COVID-19 samples, acute and convalescent, were from the United States, Italy and Spain. PBMCs, B-cell-depleted T cells, or T cells were the source of the cDNA or gDNA that made up the material.

Methods used by the authors: Reference gene primer amplification yielded estimated nucleated cell counts. Clones were sequenced by immunoSEQ multiplex PCR, and TCRdb holds only the in-frame ones, with some missing. Clonal size and the V and J genes are those of that table, whereas D and trimming came from the DNA. The table lists fewer than 95,000 clones, around nine tenths of them singletons, with approximately 0.74% in the top ten. This clone came up once. The V and J ends lost 8 bases and 7 bases respectively, with 12 bases between them. CDR1 is SGHRS and CDR2 is YFSETQ in the germline V gene. The CDR3 is made up of 11 amino acids.

This sequence originates from a woman of 80 years or more with acute or convalescent COVID-19. Specimen: peripheral blood. The rearrangement uses TRBV5-1 and TRBJ1-1; no firm D call. The CDR3 sequence is CASTGSGEAFF. Here the CDR3 DNA reads TGCGCCAGTACTGGTTCAGGTGAAGCTTTCTTT.